Below are 31 T cell receptor beta chains sequenced from a single sample in a study of cytomegalovirus exposure and HLA in healthy donors. Amplification used 60 Vbeta primers and 13 Jbeta primers. TCRdb's copy holds only in-frame clones and misses some; the assay was immunoSEQ multiplex PCR. The sample gives about 82,000 clones, about 77% of which show up once; about 3% is in the top ten. What was sequenced was PBMCs. The receptors derive from a man between 50 and 59 years old in good health and CMV-seronegative.

The chain is built from TRBV27 and TRBJ2-3; D is perhaps TRBD2 (6 bases). The CDR3 runs to 15 residues. Per the germline V gene, CDR1 is MNHEY and CDR2 is SMNVEV (reference sequence). Trimming pared 2 bases from V and 3 bases from J, leaving 12 bases between. The CDR3 reads CASSLGGAATDTQYF. For the CDR3, the DNA is TGTGCCAGCAGTTTAGGAGGGGCAGCAACAGATACGCAGTATTTT.

The rearrangement links TRBV5-4 to TRBJ1-2; maybe TRBD1 (6 bases). Germline CDR1 SGHNT, CDR2 YYREEE (reference sequence). CDR3 length: 13 residues. Trimming removed 4 bases from V and 10 bases from J, with 17 bases in between. Here the CDR3 DNA reads TGTGCCAGCAGCCCCCCCGAGGGACATTCCTACACCTTC. This codes for CASSPPEGHSYTF.

This clone was recorded a few times. This sequence joins TRBV6-1 and TRBJ1-3; D unresolved. The V and J ends lost 6 bases and 0 bases respectively, with 9 bases between them. Germline V gene sequence: CDR1 MNHNS, CDR2 SASEGT. The CDR3 runs to 14 residues. CDR3 sequence (DNA): TGTGCCAGCAGCGGTCTTGCCTCTGGAAACACCATATATTTT. Its protein is CASSGLASGNTIYF.

The chain has TRBV5-1 and TRBJ2-1; 9 nucleotides align to TRBD2. The ends lost 0 bases at V and 2 bases at J; junction bases unmatched: 6. The CDR3 spans 17 residues. Germline V gene lookup returns CDR1 SGHRS and CDR2 YFSETQ. This CDR3 reads CASSLGAGGPPYNEQFF. The DNA of the CDR3 is TGCGCCAGCAGCTTGGGAGCGGGGGGCCCCCCCTACAATGAGCAGTTCTTC.

This clone was seen a few times. The chain couples TRBV14 to TRBJ1-2; maybe TRBD1 (5 bases). Trimming shortened V by 2 bases and J by 6 bases, and 19 bases separated the two germline ends. The CDR3 is 16 residues long. The germline CDR1 and CDR2 sequences are SGHDN and FVKESK. CDR3 protein: CASSQWGGTALDGYTF. CDR3 nucleotides: TGTGCCAGCAGCCAATGGGGGGGAACTGCCTTAGATGGCTACACCTTC. Combining the CDR3 with reference TRBV14 and TRBJ1-2 gives the whole variable domain EAGVTQFPSHSVIEKGQTVTLRCDPISGHDNLYWYRRVMGKEIKFLLHFVKESKQDESGMPNNRFLAERTGGTYSTLKVQPAELEDSGVYFCASSQWGGTALDGYTFGSGTRLTVV.

This clone was observed many times. The chain recombines TRBV19 with TRBJ1-4; no clear D. From germline, CDR1 is LNHDA and CDR2 SQIVND (reference sequence). Trimming removed 9 bases at V and 0 bases at J, with 8 bases between. The CDR3 loop spans 13 amino acids. The CDR3 protein is CASSSATNEKLFF. Here the CDR3 DNA reads TGTGCCAGCTCCAGTGCAACTAATGAAAAACTGTTTTTT.

The V gene is TRBV6-4, the J gene TRBJ1-2; D is ambiguous. Trimming took off 8 bases at V and 7 bases at J, with 20 bases between the two ends. This CDR3 is 14 amino acids long. Germline CDR1 reads MRHNA; CDR2 reads SNTAGT. CDR3 nucleotides: TGTGCCAGCCCTGCACTGCGGCGGTCCTGTGGCTACACCTTC. It codes for CASPALRRSCGYTF.

This clone was detected only once. The chain combines TRBV2 with TRBJ2-7, with D possibly TRBD2 on 5 matching bases. Germline-derived CDR1 and CDR2 are SNHLY and FYNNEI. V was pared by 8 bases and J by 2 bases, with 7 bases between. The CDR3 is made up of 11 amino acids. The CDR3 protein is CASAEAYEQYF. Here the CDR3 DNA reads TGTGCCAGCGCGGAGGCCTACGAGCAGTACTTC.

J is TRBJ2-1 and V is TRBV5-1, with 9 positions matching TRBD2. Germline V gene data show CDR1 as SGHRS and CDR2 as YFSETQ. Unmatched junction bases numbered 8, after V lost 1 base and J lost 6 bases. The CDR3 length is 16 residues. The CDR3 DNA reads as TGCGCCAGCAGCTTGCCGGCGGGGGGGCCTCTCAATGAGCAGTTCTTC. Protein: CASSLPAGGPLNEQFF.

The chain couples TRBV4-1 to TRBJ1-5; 8 bases line up with TRBD1. CDR1 MGHRA and CDR2 YSYEKL come from the germline V gene. Trimming cost V 5 bases and J 9 bases; bases outside gene matches: 0. CDR3 size: 11 residues. CDR3 DNA: TGCGCCAGCAGCACAGGGGGGCCCCAGCATTTT. It translates to CASSTGGPQHF.

Many counts were recorded for this clone. In DNA form, the CDR3 reads TGCGCCAGCAGCCAAGATCAGGGGTGGGGTGAAAAACTGTTTTTT. Encoded protein: CASSQDQGWGEKLFF. The chain carries TRBV4-1 and TRBJ1-4; possibly TRBD1 for D (6 bases). The CDR3 has 15 residues. Germline V CDR1 and CDR2: MGHRA, YSYEKL. V lost 0 bases and J lost 7, with 12 bases in between.

The rearrangement links TRBV30 to TRBJ1-5, with a weak D call TRBD1 (6 bases). Germline loops: CDR1 GTSNPN, CDR2 SVGIG (reference sequence). The CDR3 extends over 13 amino acids. V was clipped by 8 bases and J by 4 bases, with 15 bases between them. DNA of the CDR3: TGTGCCCTTGGTGGGCAGGGGAATCAGCCCCAGCATTTT. Residues: CALGGQGNQPQHF.

V usage is TRBV6-5 and J usage is TRBJ2-1, with 9 positions matching TRBD2. The CDR3 consists of 15 residues. Germline CDR1 is MNHEY and CDR2 is SVGAGI. V dropped 6 bases and J dropped 7; count of bases not matched to a gene: 10. In nucleotides, the CDR3 is TGTGCCAGCAGCCGATTAGCGGGGGCCTCAAATGAGCAGTTCTTC. Amino acid sequence: CASSRLAGASNEQFF.

This sequence joins TRBV6-1 and TRBJ1-3, with D possibly TRBD1 on 6 matching bases. Germline V gives CDR1 MNHNS, CDR2 SASEGT. This CDR3 spans 15 amino acids. With 4 bases removed from V and 4 bases from J, the gap between germline ends came to 14 bases. Here the CDR3 DNA reads TGTGCCAGCAGTGCCGACAGGTTCTTCGGAAACACCATATATTTT. It translates to CASSADRFFGNTIYF.

The rearrangement links TRBV6-1 to TRBJ2-3; possible D gene TRBD2, 7 bases. Per germline, CDR1 MNHNS and CDR2 SASEGT. Deletions cut 4 bases from V and 4 bases from J, with 12 bases between. The CDR3 runs 14 residues. As DNA, the CDR3 is TGTGCCAGCAGTGTAAGGGGGGGCCCAGATACGCAGTATTTT. Translation: CASSVRGGPDTQYF.

The chain recombines TRBV28 with TRBJ2-7; TRBD2 matches 9 bases. Per the germline V gene, CDR1 is MDHEN and CDR2 is SYDVKM. V lost 5 bases and J lost 2; bases outside the gene matches: 16. The length of the CDR3 is 18 residues. The CDR3 sequence: CASSASGLAAGVPYEQYF. The CDR3 DNA follows: TGTGCCAGCAGTGCCTCGGGACTAGCAGCAGGAGTCCCCTACGAGCAGTACTTC.

This chain connects TRBV5-1 to TRBJ1-1; D is unclear. The germline V gene has CDR1 SGHRS and CDR2 YFSETQ. V lost 0 bases to trimming and J lost 1 base, with 10 bases between them. CDR3 length: 15 amino acids. In DNA, the CDR3 is TGCGCCAGCAGCTTGGATTGGCGGGAGAACACTGAAGCTTTCTTT. Translation gives CASSLDWRENTEAFF.

This clone was recorded only once. This chain links TRBV5-1 with TRBJ1-1; 10 positions match TRBD1. Looked up from germline, CDR1 is SGHRS and CDR2 is YFSETQ. This CDR3 spans 12 amino acids. Trimming removed 4 bases from V and 11 bases from J; junction bases left unmatched: 5. CDR3 DNA sequence: TGCGCCAGCAGCAAGGGACAGGGGTTTGCTTTCTTT. It yields the protein CASSKGQGFAFF.

J is TRBJ1-4 and V is TRBV29-1; D ambiguous. The CDR3 covers 17 residues. V shed 5 bases and J shed 4 bases, with 23 bases lying between them. The germline gives CDR1 SQVTM, CDR2 ANQGSEA. The CDR3 is CSVFGGLLGSGNEKLFF. The CDR3 DNA reads as TGCAGCGTTTTTGGTGGTCTGTTGGGCTCTGGTAATGAAAAACTGTTTTTT. The entire variable domain, with the rest obtained from reference TRBV29-1 and TRBJ1-4, is as follows: SAVISQKPSRDICQRGTSLTIQCQVDSQVTMMFWYRQQPGQSLTLIATANQGSEATYESGFVIDKFPISRPNLTFSTLTVSNMSPEDSSIYLCSVFGGLLGSGNEKLFFGSGTQLSVL.

The chain is built from TRBV4-2 and TRBJ1-2; perhaps TRBD1 as D (5 bases). V lost 2 bases to trimming and J lost 0 bases, with 7 bases between them. The CDR3 loop spans 14 amino acids. Germline lookup yields CDR1 LGHNA and CDR2 YNFKEQ. CDR3: CASSQRTTNYGYTF. The CDR3 nucleotides read TGTGCCAGCAGCCAACGGACAACTAACTATGGCTACACCTTC.

The chain uses TRBV11-2 and TRBJ1-3; 7 bases fit TRBD1. This CDR3 region has 14 residues. CDR1 SGHAT and CDR2 FQNNGV come from the germline V gene. V dropped 4 bases and J dropped 8; count of bases not matched to a gene: 8. This CDR3 reads CASSSRQGHDTIYF. Here the CDR3 DNA reads TGTGCCAGCAGCTCTAGACAGGGACATGACACCATATATTTT.

The chain has TRBV30 and TRBJ2-5; no clear D. The length of the CDR3 is 14 residues. Germline V gives CDR1 GTSNPN, CDR2 SVGIG (reference sequence). Trimming shortened V by 3 bases and J by 4 bases, and 15 bases separated the two germline ends. In DNA form, the CDR3 reads TGTGCCTGGAGCGGCAGGTTGTTTGGAGAGACCCAGTACTTC. The encoded protein is CAWSGRLFGETQYF.

This chain links TRBV27 with TRBJ1-2; weak D call: TRBD1 (6 bases). The CDR3 is made up of 13 amino acids. The ends were cut back, 5 bases at V and 7 bases at J, with 14 bases in the middle. Germline lookup yields CDR1 MNHEY and CDR2 SMNVEV (reference sequence). The CDR3: CASSPSGVAGYTF. The CDR3 region has the DNA TGTGCCAGCAGTCCGTCAGGGGTGGCTGGCTACACCTTC.

This chain uses TRBV7-9 with TRBJ1-1, with unresolved D. The CDR3 is made up of 16 amino acids. Germline CDR1 and CDR2: SEHNR and FQNEAQ (reference sequence). V lost 6 bases, J lost 3 bases, and 20 bases lay in between. This CDR3 is CASSPRLGGLDTEAFF. The DNA of the CDR3 is TGTGCCAGCAGTCCACGCTTGGGCGGGTTAGACACTGAAGCTTTCTTT.

The V call is TRBV13, the J call TRBJ1-4; 7 bases fit TRBD1. This CDR3 has 16 amino acids. J gave up 2 bases and V 0 bases, and 3 bases lay outside the gene matches. Germline lookup yields CDR1 PRHDT and CDR2 FYEKMQ (reference sequence). The CDR3 bases are TGTGCCAGCAGCTTAGGGAGGGGGCTTACTAATGAAAAACTGTTTTTT. As protein: CASSLGRGLTNEKLFF.

This chain links TRBV2 with TRBJ1-6; D may be TRBD1 (5 bases). The CDR3 spans 15 residues. V dropped 3 bases and J dropped 8 bases, with 14 bases sitting between them. Germline-derived CDR1 and CDR2 are SNHLY and FYNNEI. Here the CDR3 reads CASSDVAWGDSPLHF. The CDR3 DNA sequence: TGTGCCAGCAGTGATGTGGCATGGGGGGATTCACCCCTCCACTTT.

As for this clone: Compared with germline, one end of the junction differs, possibly owing to a read error. The rearrangement links TRBV7-9 to TRBJ2-7; 11 bases agree with TRBD2. The germline CDR1 and CDR2 sequences are SEHNR and FQNEAQ (reference sequence). The CDR3 consists of 16 residues. In DNA, the CDR3 is TGTTCCAGCAGCTTCTCTAGCGGGGGGACCCCCTACGAGCAGTACTTC. Protein product: CSSSFSSGGTPYEQYF.

V gene TRBV6-1 combines with J gene TRBJ2-7, with a possible D match to TRBD1 (7 bases). Trimming cost V 4 bases and J 3 bases, with 16 bases left between them. The V gene's germline CDR1 is MNHNS and CDR2 SASEGT. The CDR3 consists of 15 residues. The CDR3 sequence: CASSVRGRGDYEQYF. Written as DNA, the CDR3 is TGTGCCAGCAGTGTACGGGGCAGGGGGGACTACGAGCAGTACTTC.

The chain combines TRBV29-1 with TRBJ1-1; 10 nucleotides agree with TRBD1. Germline V gives CDR1 SQVTM, CDR2 ANQGSEA. V lost 5 bases and J lost 3; bases outside the gene matches: 21. CDR3 length equals 19 residues. CDR3 amino acids: CSVPLLKLGQGDLHTEAFF. The CDR3 DNA sequence: TGCAGCGTTCCCTTGTTGAAGCTCGGACAGGGGGATTTGCACACTGAAGCTTTCTTT.

The sample holds one count of this clone. This chain links TRBV5-5 with TRBJ1-5; 9 positions match TRBD1. Trimming took 4 bases from V and 2 from J; bases not matched to a gene: 10. The CDR3 covers 17 residues. Germline CDR1 is SGHKS and CDR2 is YYEKEE (reference sequence). The CDR3 is CASSGLQGAGGNQPQHF. CDR3 sequence (DNA): TGTGCCAGCAGCGGATTACAGGGGGCGGGGGGCAATCAGCCCCAGCATTTT. The full variable domain, in which reference TRBV5-5 and TRBJ1-5 provide the parts outside the CDR3, is DAGVTQSPTHLIKTRGQQVTLRCSPISGHKSVSWYQQVLGQGPQFIFQYYEKEERGRGNFPDRFSARQFPNYSSELNVNALLLGDSALYLCASSGLQGAGGNQPQHFGDGTRLSIL.

This clone occurred once. The chain carries TRBV18 and TRBJ1-3; perhaps TRBD1 as D (6 bases). The V end lost 6 bases, the J end lost 2 bases, and 11 bases lay between the germline ends. Germline loops: CDR1 KGHSH, CDR2 LQKENI. This CDR3 is built from 14 residues. The CDR3, as DNA: TGTGCCAGCTCCCAACAGGGTACTGGAAACACCATATATTTT. Translation gives CASSQQGTGNTIYF.